A single sample gave rise to the 24 T cell receptor beta chains below, sequenced in a study of blood T cell repertoires in COVID-19. TCRdb's copy holds only in-frame clones and misses some; the assay was immunoSEQ multiplex PCR. The table includes about 350,000 clones, approximately 89% detected once. Sequencing was carried out using peripheral blood. These receptors were obtained from a woman aged 18 to 35 who had recovered from COVID-19.

The V and J genes are TRBV2 and TRBJ2-5, with a possible D match to TRBD2 (5 bases). Germline-derived CDR1 and CDR2 are SNHLY and FYNNEI. This CDR3 is built from 14 residues. V was shortened by 6 bases and J by 5 bases, with 16 bases between the two germline ends. CDR3 region: CASRHGVPGETQYF. The CDR3 DNA reads TGTGCCAGCAGACACGGGGTCCCGGGGGAGACCCAGTACTTC.

In this sample, this clone turned up a few times. The gene calls are TRBV5-1 and TRBJ2-5, with TRBD2 as a possible D gene (6 bases). Trimming took 0 bases from V and 4 from J, leaving 13 bases between them. The CDR3 extends over 15 amino acids. Germline CDR1 reads SGHRS; CDR2 reads YFSETQ. The CDR3 DNA reads TGCGCCAGCAGCTTGGACGGGAGTCAGGGAGAGACCCAGTACTTC. Residues: CASSLDGSQGETQYF.

The chain is built from TRBV9 and TRBJ2-1; 10 bases match TRBD2. From germline, CDR1 is SGDLS and CDR2 YYNGEE. Trimming cost V 3 bases and J 4 bases; bases outside gene matches: 7. CDR3 size: 16 residues. CDR3 nucleotides: TGTGCCAGCAGCGCCCAACTAGCGGGGCAATACAATGAGCAGTTCTTC. Protein sequence: CASSAQLAGQYNEQFF. Supplemented by reference TRBV9 and TRBJ2-1, the full variable domain reads DSGVTQTPKHLITATGQRVTLRCSPRSGDLSVYWYQQSLDQGLQFLIQYYNGEERAKGNILERFSAQQFPDLHSELNLSSLELGDSALYFCASSAQLAGQYNEQFFGPGTRLTVL.

This clone has just a few counts. The V call is TRBV2, the J call TRBJ1-6, with TRBD1 matching 9 bases. CDR1 is SNHLY, CDR2 FYNNEI, per germline. V lost 7 bases to trimming and J lost 13 bases; unmatched junction nucleotides: 14. The CDR3 consists of 15 residues. The CDR3 bases are TGTGCCAGCACCGGTATTCGGGACAGGGAACGGCCCCTCCACTTT. It encodes CASTGIRDRERPLHF.

J is TRBJ2-2 and V is TRBV10-3; possibly TRBD2 for D (5 bases). With 4 bases removed from V and 3 bases from J, the gap between germline ends came to 12 bases. Germline values: CDR1 ENHRY, CDR2 SYGVKD. The CDR3 has 15 amino acids. The CDR3 loop is CAISARAGDTGELFF. The CDR3 DNA follows: TGTGCCATCAGTGCGAGGGCCGGGGACACCGGGGAGCTGTTTTTT.

The gene calls are TRBV6-5 and TRBJ1-1; a weak D match, TRBD1 (5 bases). Trimming took off 3 bases at V and 5 bases at J, with 10 bases between the two ends. The CDR3 contains 13 residues. The germline V gene encodes CDR1 MNHEY and CDR2 SVGAGI. The CDR3 DNA follows: TGTGCCAGCAGTTATGGGGGGAGGACTGAAGCTTTCTTT. Amino acid sequence: CASSYGGRTEAFF.

This chain connects TRBV11-2 to TRBJ2-2; 13 bases align to TRBD2. Germline V CDR1 and CDR2: SGHAT, FQNNGV. This CDR3 region has 15 residues. V gave up 3 bases and J gave up 9 bases; unmatched junction bases: 4. The CDR3 DNA sequence: TGTGCCAGCAGCTTCGGACTAGCGGGAGACAGGGAGCTGTTTTTT. The encoded protein is CASSFGLAGDRELFF.

The rearrangement uses TRBV11-2 and TRBJ2-1; 7 nucleotides line up with TRBD2. V shed 1 base and J 15 bases; nucleotides not matched to a gene: 9. Per germline, CDR1 SGHAT and CDR2 FQNNGV. The CDR3 contains 13 residues. This chain's CDR3 is CASSLGLAYYAFF. CDR3 bases: TGTGCCAGCAGCTTAGGACTAGCCTACTACGCGTTCTTC.

The rearrangement links TRBV30 to TRBJ1-1; 11 bases match TRBD1. Germline lookup yields CDR1 GTSNPN and CDR2 SVGIG (reference sequence). With V trimmed by 2 bases and J by 3 bases, 2 bases remained unmatched. The CDR3 runs to 14 residues. The DNA of the CDR3 is TGTGCCTGGAGTTCGGACAGGGGGCACACTGAAGCTTTCTTT. Translation: CAWSSDRGHTEAFF.

The chain is built from TRBV24-1 and TRBJ2-7, with 10 nucleotides matching TRBD1. Per the germline V gene, CDR1 is KGHDR and CDR2 is SFDVKD. CDR3 length equals 15 residues. V was pared by 4 bases and J by 6 bases, with 8 bases of the junction left unmatched. CDR3 in amino acids: CATSDFRDRGPEQYV. CDR3 DNA sequence: TGTGCCACCAGTGACTTCCGGGACAGGGGTCCCGAGCAGTACGTC.

The chain couples TRBV29-1 to TRBJ1-4; D unresolved. CDR3 length equals 12 residues. Deletions cut 4 bases from V and 3 bases from J, with 6 bases between. The germline CDR1 and CDR2 sequences are SQVTM and ANQGSEA. Here the CDR3 DNA reads TGCAGCGTTGTGGCATCTAATGAAAAACTGTTTTTT. It translates to CSVVASNEKLFF.

The chain uses TRBV6-2 or TRBV6-3 and TRBJ2-1; D may be TRBD1 (5 bases). Germline V gene lookup returns CDR1 MNHEY and CDR2 SVGEGT. V lost 2 bases, J lost 13 bases, and 9 bases lay in between. The CDR3 is made up of 11 amino acids. DNA for the CDR3: TGTGCCAGCAGTTACGCAGGGTTACAGTTCTTC. It is translated as CASSYAGLQFF.

The chain recombines TRBV19 with TRBJ2-1; TRBD2 aligns across 9 bases. The CDR3 totals 13 residues. Germline values: CDR1 LNHDA, CDR2 SQIVND (reference sequence). V dropped 9 bases and J dropped 5; count of bases not matched to a gene: 5. The CDR3 sequence: CASGASGNNEQFF. The CDR3 coding sequence is TGTGCCAGCGGGGCTAGCGGGAACAATGAGCAGTTCTTC. The full variable domain, its missing parts supplied by reference TRBV19 and TRBJ2-1, is DGGITQSPKYLFRKEGQNVTLSCEQNLNHDAMYWYRQDPGQGLRLIYYSQIVNDFQKGDIAEGYSVSREKKESFPLTVTSAQKNPTAFYLCASGASGNNEQFFGPGTRLTVL.

This clone was counted a single time. The chain is built from TRBV7-2 and TRBJ2-7, with 12 bases that match TRBD1. V lost 5 bases to trimming and J lost 6 bases; unmatched junction nucleotides: 2. CDR3 length equals 13 residues. Germline V gives CDR1 SGHTA, CDR2 FQGNSA. The CDR3 reads CASSRDRGREQYV. The CDR3 DNA reads as TGTGCCAGCAGCCGGGACAGGGGGCGCGAGCAGTACGTC.

The chain has TRBV9 and TRBJ2-1, with 7 nucleotides matching TRBD1. The length of the CDR3 is 14 residues. Germline CDR1 reads SGDLS; CDR2 reads YYNGEE. The J segment lost 7 bases and the V segment lost 4 bases, leaving 8 bases of the junction unmatched. The CDR3 is CASSSGTDRNEQFF. In DNA form, the CDR3 reads TGTGCCAGCAGCTCAGGGACAGACCGGAATGAGCAGTTCTTC. The variable domain in full, completed from reference TRBV9 and TRBJ2-1, reads DSGVTQTPKHLITATGQRVTLRCSPRSGDLSVYWYQQSLDQGLQFLIQYYNGEERAKGNILERFSAQQFPDLHSELNLSSLELGDSALYFCASSSGTDRNEQFFGPGTRLTVL.

The V gene is TRBV18, the J gene TRBJ2-3; 11 bases match TRBD1. With V trimmed by 0 bases and J by 6 bases, 5 bases remained unmatched. The CDR3 sequence is 16 residues long. Germline V lookup: CDR1 KGHSH, CDR2 LQKENI. The CDR3 reads CASSPPDRGRGDTQYF. Written as DNA, the CDR3 is TGTGCCAGCTCACCACCGGACAGGGGGCGAGGCGATACGCAGTATTTT.

The V gene is TRBV3-1 (or the pseudogene TRBV3-2), the J gene TRBJ2-1; D may be TRBD2 (6 bases). Looked up from germline, CDR1 is LGHDT and CDR2 is YNNKEL (reference sequence). Trimming removed 7 bases at V and 3 bases at J, with 13 bases between. This CDR3 spans 14 amino acids. The CDR3 region has the DNA TGTGCCAGCACCCAGAAGGGACTCTACAATGAGCAGTTCTTC. Translated, it gives CASTQKGLYNEQFF.

V and J are TRBV5-8 and TRBJ1-4; no reliable D call. Germline CDR1 SGHTS, CDR2 YDEGEE. The CDR3 is 11 amino acids. The ends were cut back, 1 base at V and 8 bases at J, with 3 bases in the middle. CDR3 sequence: CASSLREKLFF. The CDR3 DNA sequence: TGTGCCAGCAGCTTGCGGGAAAAACTGTTTTTT.

The chain joins TRBV7-2 to TRBJ2-5; TRBD2 matches 14 bases. The CDR3 is 16 residues long. From germline, CDR1 is SGHTA and CDR2 FQGNSA. V lost 5 bases and J lost 5; bases outside the gene matches: 7. The CDR3 DNA is TGTGCCAGCAGCCGGATGGGGACTAGCGGGAGTGAGACCCAGTACTTC. This gives the protein CASSRMGTSGSETQYF.

CDR3: CATIPRTSAIPSSYNEQFF. CDR3 bases: TGCGCCACCATTCCCCGGACTAGCGCTATCCCGAGCTCCTACAATGAGCAGTTCTTC. The chain has TRBV4-1 and TRBJ2-1; TRBD2 agrees at 9 bases. Germline assignment: CDR1 MGHRA and CDR2 YSYEKL. V gave up 10 bases and J gave up 0 bases; unmatched junction bases: 19. There are 19 residues in the CDR3.

CDR3 bases: TGTGCCAGTTCCACCCCTTCGCGGGAAGCGGTTGAAGCTTTCTTT. Its protein is CASSTPSREAVEAFF. V usage is TRBV5-5 and J usage is TRBJ1-1; D gene ambiguous. This CDR3 has 15 residues. Germline lookup yields CDR1 SGHKS and CDR2 YYEKEE (reference sequence). Trimming left V 8 bases short and J 7 bases short, with 24 bases between.

The rearrangement joins TRBV6-5 to TRBJ1-2, with D perhaps matching TRBD1 (6 bases). V shed 0 bases and J shed 4 bases, with 15 bases lying between them. This CDR3 spans 16 amino acids. Germline V gene sequence: CDR1 MNHEY, CDR2 SVGAGI. CDR3 sequence reads: CASSYSSGVWGYGYTF. The CDR3 nucleotides are TGTGCCAGCAGTTACTCCTCAGGGGTCTGGGGCTATGGCTACACCTTC.

J is TRBJ1-1 and V is TRBV6-5; no reliable D call. The CDR3 has 13 residues. Trimming removed 7 bases at V and 7 bases at J, with 16 bases between. The V gene's germline CDR1 is MNHEY and CDR2 SVGAGI. For the CDR3, the DNA is TGTGCCAGCACTAGGCCCCGGGGTATTGAAGCTTTCTTT. This gives the protein CASTRPRGIEAFF.

This chain connects TRBV6-2 or TRBV6-3 to TRBJ2-1; D gene uncertain. This CDR3 is built from 14 residues. Trimming removed 0 bases at V and 8 bases at J, with 11 bases between. Germline V gives CDR1 MNHEY, CDR2 SVGEGT. The CDR3 DNA follows: TGTGCCAGCAGTTACTCGTTAGTTAGAGATGAGCAGTTCTTC. As protein: CASSYSLVRDEQFF.